Listed here are 23 T cell receptor beta chains from one sample, sequenced in a study of prognosis after radiotherapy for stage I lung cancer. TCR beta CDR3 was amplified from genomic DNA by two-round multiplex PCR. Individual primers that were specific to each TRBV and TRBJ gene served in first-round PCR. MiXCR, run by TCRdb on the multiplex PCR reads, gives a single entry per CDR3 protein. The sample lists under 13,000 distinct CDR3 sequences, approximately 50% occurring once. The sequences come from PBMCs, collected before or after stereotactic body radiation therapy (not recorded which). The receptors were sampled from a donor over 45 with non-small cell lung cancer.

The rearrangement uses TRBV9 and TRBJ1-1; 7 nucleotides match TRBD1. Trimming removed 6 bases from V and 1 base from J; junction bases left unmatched: 0. The CDR3 has 12 residues. Germline CDR1 is SGDLS and CDR2 is YYNGEE. CDR3 in amino acids: CASKGANTEAFF. The CDR3 DNA reads TGTGCCAGCAAGGGGGCGAACACTGAAGCTTTCTTT.

This clonotype is medium-sized in the sample. The limits of the CDR3 on the DNA are not certain, so only TCRdb's listed CDR3 is given. The V and J genes are TRBV20-1 and TRBJ1-1. The CDR3 sequence runs 24 residues, both termini included. Germline-derived CDR1 and CDR2 are DFQATT and SNEGSKA (reference sequence). CDR3 sequence reads: CSANPQASTSAVLVSTAGNTEAFF.

This clonotype was seen a few times. The V call is TRBV12-3 or TRBV12-4, the J call TRBJ2-2; D remains unclear. The CDR3 extends over 16 amino acids. The V end lost 8 bases, the J end lost 0 bases, and 16 bases lay between the germline ends. The CDR3 coding sequence is TGTGCCAGCCGTAGGATGGGCTTAGCGAACACCGGGGAGCTGTTTTTT. Residues: CASRRMGLANTGELFF.

By share, this clonotype counts as medium-sized. The rearrangement links TRBV20-1 to TRBJ1-5; weak D call: TRBD1 (5 bases). The CDR3 consists of 14 residues. Germline CDR1 DFQATT, CDR2 SNEGSKA (reference sequence). V was trimmed by 6 bases and J by 7 bases, leaving 19 bases between them. CDR3 in DNA: TGCAGTGCCAGACCTTGGGGGGGTGGACAGCCCCAGCATTTT. Its translation: CSARPWGGGQPQHF.

This clonotype is labeled as medium-sized. This sequence joins TRBV11-3 and TRBJ2-1; no clear D. Trimming took 0 bases from V and 0 from J, leaving 6 bases between them. Germline V CDR1 and CDR2: SGHNT, YENEEA. This CDR3 comprises 15 residues. The CDR3 bases are TGTGCCAGCAGCTTAGACCAGGACTCCTACAATGAGCAGTTCTTC. It yields the protein CASSLDQDSYNEQFF.

This chain uses TRBV5-1 with TRBJ2-5; 7 positions agree with TRBD1. The germline V gene has CDR1 SGHRS and CDR2 YFSETQ. This CDR3 is built from 14 residues. V dropped 5 bases and J dropped 2; count of bases not matched to a gene: 6. CDR3 nucleotide sequence: TGCGCCAGCAGGTTTGGCAGGGGGCAAGAGACCCAGTACTTC. Translated, it gives CASRFGRGQETQYF.

This chain joins TRBV11-2 and TRBJ1-2, with TRBD1 identical over 7 bases. In germline, CDR1 is SGHAT, CDR2 FQNNGV. Unmatched junction bases numbered 8, after V lost 3 bases and J lost 4 bases. The CDR3 is made up of 15 amino acids. CDR3 bases: TGTGCCAGCAGCTTCTCAACAGGGGCGGGCTATGGCTACACCTTC. Amino acids: CASSFSTGAGYGYTF.

Of note for this clonotype: A much bigger clone sits one base away, suggesting this may be a read error. The chain is built from TRBV5-1 and TRBJ2-3; possibly TRBD2 for D (6 bases). Trimming removed 9 bases at V and 2 bases at J, with 13 bases between. Germline CDR1 is SGHRS and CDR2 is YFSETQ. CDR3 size: 13 residues. CDR3 sequence (DNA): TGCGCCATCGGGAGTTCTAACACAGATACGCAGTATTTT. Its protein product is CAIGSSNTDTQYF.

The J gene is TRBJ2-1, the V gene TRBV24-1; D gene unclear. In germline, CDR1 is KGHDR, CDR2 SFDVKD. The CDR3 length is 15 residues. V was clipped by 3 bases and J by 3 bases, with 11 bases between them. The CDR3 DNA reads as TGTGCCACCAGTGATCCCGGACGAGACTACAATGAGCAGTTCTTC. Amino acid sequence: CATSDPGRDYNEQFF.

In this sample, this clonotype turned up once. This chain joins TRBV4-2 and TRBJ1-5; 10 positions agree with TRBD1. V dropped 1 base and J dropped 5; count of bases not matched to a gene: 5. Germline V gene sequence: CDR1 LGHNA, CDR2 YNFKEQ. The CDR3 runs 16 residues. CDR3 sequence: CASSQAGQGVHQPQHF. CDR3 nucleotide sequence: TGTGCCAGCAGCCAAGCCGGACAGGGGGTACATCAGCCCCAGCATTTT.

The CDR3 DNA reads as TGCGCCAGCAGCCAAGGGACGGGACGGAGCTCCTACAATGAGCAGTTCTTC. Translating it yields CASSQGTGRSSYNEQFF. This chain uses TRBV4-1 with TRBJ2-1; D possibly matches TRBD1 or TRBD2 (5 bases each). Per the germline V gene, CDR1 is MGHRA and CDR2 is YSYEKL. Trimming took off 1 base at V and 0 bases at J, with 13 bases between the two ends. The CDR3 sequence is 17 residues long.

By sample fraction, this clonotype is medium-sized. This chain links TRBV6-1 with TRBJ1-1; D gene uncertain. The V gene's germline CDR1 is MNHNS and CDR2 SASEGT. The V and J ends lost 8 bases and 10 bases respectively, with 14 bases between them. This CDR3 has 11 amino acids. CDR3 region: CASGNFDVAFF. CDR3 nucleotide sequence: TGTGCCAGCGGGAACTTTGATGTAGCTTTCTTT.

A note on this clonotype: A much larger clone lies one base from this, so it may be a read error. CDR3 DNA: TGTGCCAGCAGTAGGAGGGGCCGACCGCCCCATTCCTACGAGCAGTACTTC. Amino acid sequence: CASSRRGRPPHSYEQYF. The J gene is TRBJ2-7, the V gene TRBV6-4; the D gene is possibly TRBD2 (6 bases). Germline V gives CDR1 MRHNA, CDR2 SNTAGT. The CDR3 is 17 residues long. The V end lost 5 bases, the J end lost 1 base, and 21 bases lay between the germline ends.

By frequency in the sample, this clonotype is medium-sized. This chain links TRBV28 with TRBJ2-5, with 8 bases matching TRBD1. Losses at the gene ends were 5 bases for V and 5 bases for J; bases not matched to a gene: 4. Germline V gives CDR1 MDHEN, CDR2 SYDVKM. The CDR3 covers 13 residues. CDR3 amino acids: CASSPRDRETQYF. The CDR3 DNA sequence: TGTGCCAGCAGTCCACGGGACAGGGAGACCCAGTACTTC.

This clonotype is deemed medium-sized (0.01 to 0.1%). The chain employs TRBV9 and TRBJ1-2; D is uncertain. Germline assignment: CDR1 SGDLS and CDR2 YYNGEE. With 4 bases removed from V and 4 bases from J, the gap between germline ends came to 14 bases. The CDR3 spans 14 residues. CDR3 bases: TGTGCCAGCAGCAGAGGAAAAGGCCTCTATGGCTACACCTTC. Protein: CASSRGKGLYGYTF.

The CDR3 protein is CASSLRPFTNTGELFF. CDR3 in DNA: TGTGCCAGCAGTTTACGGCCGTTCACGAACACCGGGGAGCTGTTTTTT. V is TRBV12-3 or TRBV12-4 and J is TRBJ2-2; no reliable D call. There are 16 residues in the CDR3. Trimming cost V 2 bases and J 0 bases, with 10 bases left between them.

This clonotype ranks as medium-sized. The CDR3 is CASSLNRVQETQYF. As DNA, the CDR3 is TGTGCCAGCAGCCTGAACAGGGTCCAAGAGACCCAGTACTTC. This chain uses TRBV6-1 with TRBJ2-5, with a possible D match to TRBD1 (6 bases). V dropped 6 bases and J dropped 1 base, with 12 bases sitting between them. The CDR3 has 14 amino acids. The V gene's germline CDR1 is MNHNS and CDR2 SASEGT.

Details on this clonotype: The junction departs from the called germline gene at one end, perhaps through a read error. This chain connects TRBV6-2 or TRBV6-3 to TRBJ1-6; D is uncertain. The CDR3 runs to 14 residues. The germline CDR1 and CDR2 sequences are MNHEY and SVGEGT. The CDR3 sequence is CASSERTPPSPLQF. The CDR3 DNA reads as TGTGCCAGCAGTGAACGAACTCCTCCGTCGCCCCTACAATTT.

This clonotype appeared once. J is TRBJ1-2 and V is TRBV19; D is perhaps TRBD1 (5 bases). Germline V gene data show CDR1 as LNHDA and CDR2 as SQIVND (reference sequence). The CDR3 is 16 residues long. The V end lost 6 bases, the J end lost 3 bases, and 20 bases lay between the germline ends. The CDR3 loop is CASRGLRQSLYYGYTF. CDR3 DNA sequence: TGTGCCAGTAGGGGCCTCAGACAGTCGTTGTACTATGGCTACACCTTC.

This clonotype was counted a single time. The chain employs TRBV19 and TRBJ1-5, with D tentatively TRBD1 (5 bases). Per the germline V gene, CDR1 is LNHDA and CDR2 is SQIVND (reference sequence). CDR3 length: 15 amino acids. Between the trimmed V and J ends, which lost 1 base and 4 bases, there was a span of 11 bases. The CDR3 sequence is CASSIVRQGNQPQHF. As DNA, the CDR3 is TGTGCCAGTAGTATAGTTAGGCAGGGAAATCAGCCCCAGCATTTT.

This clonotype is classed as medium-sized. The chain links TRBV12-3 or TRBV12-4 to TRBJ1-5; tentative D call: TRBD1 (6 bases). Trimming shortened V by 6 bases and J by 7 bases, and 16 bases separated the two germline ends. This CDR3 region has 14 residues. CDR3 in DNA: TGTGCCAGCAGCTCCATCAGGGGCGGCCAGCCCCAGCATTTT. This translates into CASSSIRGGQPQHF.

V usage is TRBV20-1 and J usage is TRBJ1-6, with 8 positions matching TRBD1. V trimming: 3 bases; J trimming: 8 bases; junction bases outside the gene matches: 9. The CDR3 sequence is 15 residues long. Germline CDR1 DFQATT, CDR2 SNEGSKA (reference sequence). The CDR3: CSASGTTGVHSPLHF. CDR3 nucleotide sequence: TGCAGTGCTAGTGGAACGACAGGGGTCCATTCACCCCTCCACTTT.

This clonotype qualifies as medium-sized. The chain carries TRBV27 and TRBJ1-5, with 7 nucleotides matching TRBD1. V lost 8 bases and J lost 9; bases outside the gene matches: 13. Germline values: CDR1 MNHEY, CDR2 SMNVEV (reference sequence). CDR3 length equals 14 residues. In DNA form, the CDR3 reads TGTGCCAGCGCCGGACAGGCCTTCGAGGGGCCCCAGCATTTT. This sequence encodes CASAGQAFEGPQHF.